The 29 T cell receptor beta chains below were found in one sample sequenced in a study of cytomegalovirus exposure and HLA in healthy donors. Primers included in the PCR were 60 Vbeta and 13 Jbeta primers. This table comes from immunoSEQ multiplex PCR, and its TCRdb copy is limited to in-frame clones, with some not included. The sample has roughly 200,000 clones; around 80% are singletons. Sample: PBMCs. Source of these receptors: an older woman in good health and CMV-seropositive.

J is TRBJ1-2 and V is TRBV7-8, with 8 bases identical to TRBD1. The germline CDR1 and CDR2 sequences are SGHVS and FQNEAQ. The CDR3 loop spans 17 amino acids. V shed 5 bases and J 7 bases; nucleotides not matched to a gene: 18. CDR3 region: CASSKLQGGLIVSGYTF. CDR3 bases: TGTGCCAGCAGCAAATTACAGGGGGGCCTCATAGTGTCTGGCTACACCTTC.

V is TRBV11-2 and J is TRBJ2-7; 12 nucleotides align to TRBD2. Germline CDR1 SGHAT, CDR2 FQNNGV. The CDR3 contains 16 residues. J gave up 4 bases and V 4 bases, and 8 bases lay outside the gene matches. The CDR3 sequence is CASSSLTSGSRYEQYF. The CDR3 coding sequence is TGTGCCAGCAGCTCCCTGACTAGCGGGAGTAGGTACGAGCAGTACTTC.

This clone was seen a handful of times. The CDR3 DNA reads as TGTGCCAGCAGTTTATTGGGCTTCTCACCAATCAATCAGCCCCAGCATTTT. It is translated as CASSLLGFSPINQPQHF. V is TRBV27 and J is TRBJ1-5; no clear D. The CDR3 is 17 residues long. V lost 1 base and J 3 bases, leaving 16 bases between the germline ends. Germline CDR1 is MNHEY and CDR2 is SMNVEV (reference sequence).

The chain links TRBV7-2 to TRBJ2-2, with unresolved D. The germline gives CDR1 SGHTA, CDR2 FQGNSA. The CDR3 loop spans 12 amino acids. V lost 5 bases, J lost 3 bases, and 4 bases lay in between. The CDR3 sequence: CASSLYTGELFF. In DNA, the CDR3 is TGTGCCAGCAGCCTATACACCGGGGAGCTGTTTTTT.

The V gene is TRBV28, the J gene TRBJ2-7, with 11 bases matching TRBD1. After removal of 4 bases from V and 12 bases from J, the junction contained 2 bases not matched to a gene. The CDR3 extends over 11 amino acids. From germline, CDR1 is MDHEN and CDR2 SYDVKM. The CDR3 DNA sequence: TGTGCCAGCAGTTCCGGGACAGGGGGGTACTTC. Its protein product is CASSSGTGGYF.

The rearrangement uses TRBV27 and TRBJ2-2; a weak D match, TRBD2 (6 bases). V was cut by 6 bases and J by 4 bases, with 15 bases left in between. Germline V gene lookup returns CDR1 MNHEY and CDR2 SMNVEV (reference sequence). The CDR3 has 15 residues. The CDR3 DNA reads TGTGCCAGCAGCCTCGTAGCGGCAGTCACCGGGGAGCTGTTTTTT. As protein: CASSLVAAVTGELFF.

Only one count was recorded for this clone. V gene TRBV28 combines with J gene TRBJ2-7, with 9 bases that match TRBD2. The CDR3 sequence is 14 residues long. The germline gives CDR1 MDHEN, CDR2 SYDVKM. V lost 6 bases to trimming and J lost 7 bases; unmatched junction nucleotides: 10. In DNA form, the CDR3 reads TGTGCCAGCAGGGTTAGCGGGAGAGTTGGAGAGCAGTACTTC. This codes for CASRVSGRVGEQYF.

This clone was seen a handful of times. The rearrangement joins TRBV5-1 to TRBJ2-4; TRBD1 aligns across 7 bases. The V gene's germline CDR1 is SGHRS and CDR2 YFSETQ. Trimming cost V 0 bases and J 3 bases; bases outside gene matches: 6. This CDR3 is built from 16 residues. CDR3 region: CASSLAVGQDKNIQYF. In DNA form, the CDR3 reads TGCGCCAGCAGCTTGGCCGTCGGACAGGACAAAAACATTCAGTACTTC.

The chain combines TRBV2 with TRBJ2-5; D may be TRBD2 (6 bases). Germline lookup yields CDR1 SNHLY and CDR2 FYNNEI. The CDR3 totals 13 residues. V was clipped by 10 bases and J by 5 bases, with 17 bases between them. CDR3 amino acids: CATAGGGEETQYF. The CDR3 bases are TGTGCCACCGCTGGAGGAGGGGAGGAGACCCAGTACTTC.

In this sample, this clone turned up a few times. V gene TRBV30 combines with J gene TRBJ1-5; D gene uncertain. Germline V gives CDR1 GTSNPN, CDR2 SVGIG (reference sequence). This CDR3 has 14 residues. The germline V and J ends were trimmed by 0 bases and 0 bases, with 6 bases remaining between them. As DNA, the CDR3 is TGTGCCTGGAGTGTAATATATAGCAATCAGCCCCAGCATTTT. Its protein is CAWSVIYSNQPQHF.

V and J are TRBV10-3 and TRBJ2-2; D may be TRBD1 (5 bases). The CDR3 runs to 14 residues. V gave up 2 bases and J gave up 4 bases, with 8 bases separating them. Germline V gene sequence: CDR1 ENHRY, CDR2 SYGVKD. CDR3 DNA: TGTGCCATCAGTGAGAGACAGAGCACCGGGGAGCTGTTTTTT. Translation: CAISERQSTGELFF.

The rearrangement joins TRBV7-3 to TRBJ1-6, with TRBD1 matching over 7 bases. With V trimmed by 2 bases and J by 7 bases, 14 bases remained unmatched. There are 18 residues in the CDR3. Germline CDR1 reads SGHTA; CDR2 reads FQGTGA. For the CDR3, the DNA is TGTGCCAGCAGCTTAGAGCCTTTGGGGCCAGGGGGGAATTCACCCCTCCACTTT. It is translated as CASSLEPLGPGGNSPLHF.

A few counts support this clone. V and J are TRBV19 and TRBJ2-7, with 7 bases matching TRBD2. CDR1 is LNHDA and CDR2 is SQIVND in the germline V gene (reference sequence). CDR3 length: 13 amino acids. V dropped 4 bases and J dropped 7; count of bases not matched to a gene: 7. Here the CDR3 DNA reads TGTGCCAGTAGTAACCCTTCGGGGGGTGAGCAGTACTTC. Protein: CASSNPSGGEQYF.

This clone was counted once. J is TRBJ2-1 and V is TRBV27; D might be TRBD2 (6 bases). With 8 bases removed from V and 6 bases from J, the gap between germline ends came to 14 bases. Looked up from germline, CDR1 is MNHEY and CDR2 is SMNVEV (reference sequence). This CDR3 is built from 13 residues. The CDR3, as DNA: TGTGCCAGCGGGTGGGAGGAGGGCAATGAGCAGTTCTTC. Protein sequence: CASGWEEGNEQFF.

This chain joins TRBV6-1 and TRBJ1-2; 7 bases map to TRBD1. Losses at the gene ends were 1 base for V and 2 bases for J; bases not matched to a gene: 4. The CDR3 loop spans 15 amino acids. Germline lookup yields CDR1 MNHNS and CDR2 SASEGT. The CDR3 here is CASSEGTGLNYGYTF. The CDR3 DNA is TGTGCCAGCAGTGAAGGGACAGGACTAAACTATGGCTACACCTTC.

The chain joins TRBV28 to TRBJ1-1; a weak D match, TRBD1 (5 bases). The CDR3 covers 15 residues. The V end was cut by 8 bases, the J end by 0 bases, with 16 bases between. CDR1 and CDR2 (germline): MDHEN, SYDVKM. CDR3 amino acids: CASESATAMNTEAFF. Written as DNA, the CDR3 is TGTGCCAGCGAGTCGGCGACAGCGATGAACACTGAAGCTTTCTTT.

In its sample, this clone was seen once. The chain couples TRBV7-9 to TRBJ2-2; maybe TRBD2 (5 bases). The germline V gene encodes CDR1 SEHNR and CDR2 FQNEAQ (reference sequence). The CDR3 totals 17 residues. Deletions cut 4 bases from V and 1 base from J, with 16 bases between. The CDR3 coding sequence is TGTGCCAGCAGCTCACGTCCTTTTGAGGGGAACACCGGGGAGCTGTTTTTT. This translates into CASSSRPFEGNTGELFF.

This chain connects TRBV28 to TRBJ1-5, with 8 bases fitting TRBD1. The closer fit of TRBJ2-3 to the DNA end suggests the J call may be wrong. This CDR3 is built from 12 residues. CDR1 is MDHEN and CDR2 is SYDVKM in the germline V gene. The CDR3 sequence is CARGTGGQPQYF. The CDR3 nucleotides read TGTGCCAGAGGGACAGGAGGACAGCCCCAGTATTTT.

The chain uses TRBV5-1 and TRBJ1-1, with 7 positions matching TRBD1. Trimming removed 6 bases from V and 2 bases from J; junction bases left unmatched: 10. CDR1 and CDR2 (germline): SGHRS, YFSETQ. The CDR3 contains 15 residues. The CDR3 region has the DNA TGCGCCAGCAAAAGTGCAGGGGGGCGAAACACTGAAGCTTTCTTT. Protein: CASKSAGGRNTEAFF. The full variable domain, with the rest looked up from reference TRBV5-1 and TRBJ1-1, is KAGVTQTPRYLIKTRGQQVTLSCSPISGHRSVSWYQQTPGQGLQFLFEYFSETQRNKGNFPGRFSGRQFSNSRSEMNVSTLELGDSALYLCASKSAGGRNTEAFFGQGTRLTVV.

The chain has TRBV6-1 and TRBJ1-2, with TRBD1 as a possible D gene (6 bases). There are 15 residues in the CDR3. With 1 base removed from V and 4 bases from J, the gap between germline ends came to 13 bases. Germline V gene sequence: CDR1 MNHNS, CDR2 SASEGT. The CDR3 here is CASSEGDTMGYGYTF. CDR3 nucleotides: TGTGCCAGCAGTGAAGGGGACACCATGGGCTATGGCTACACCTTC.

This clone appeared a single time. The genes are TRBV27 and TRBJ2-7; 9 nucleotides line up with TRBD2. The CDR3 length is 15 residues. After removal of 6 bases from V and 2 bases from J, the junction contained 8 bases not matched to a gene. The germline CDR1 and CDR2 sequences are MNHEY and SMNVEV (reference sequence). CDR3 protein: CASSLAGLAPYEQYF. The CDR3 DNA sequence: TGTGCCAGCAGCCTAGCGGGACTTGCCCCCTACGAGCAGTACTTC.

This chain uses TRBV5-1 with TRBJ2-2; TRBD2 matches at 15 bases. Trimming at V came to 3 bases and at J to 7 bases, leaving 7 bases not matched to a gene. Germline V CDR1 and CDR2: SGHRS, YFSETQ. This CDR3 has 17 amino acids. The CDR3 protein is CASSSGLAGGSNGELFF. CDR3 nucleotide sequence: TGCGCCAGCAGCTCGGGACTAGCGGGAGGTAGTAACGGGGAGCTGTTTTTT.

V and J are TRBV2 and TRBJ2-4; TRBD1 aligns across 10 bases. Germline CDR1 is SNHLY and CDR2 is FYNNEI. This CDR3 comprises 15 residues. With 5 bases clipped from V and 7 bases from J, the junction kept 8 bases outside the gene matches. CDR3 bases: TGTGCCAGCAGTTTCCGACAGGGGGCGCAGAACATTCAGTACTTC. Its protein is CASSFRQGAQNIQYF.

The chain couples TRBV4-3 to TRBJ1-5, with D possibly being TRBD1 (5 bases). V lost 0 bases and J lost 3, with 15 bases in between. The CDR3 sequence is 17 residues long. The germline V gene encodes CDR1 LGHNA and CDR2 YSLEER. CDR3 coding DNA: TGCGCCAGCAGCCAAGATCTCGGTACGGGGGACAATCAGCCCCAGCATTTT. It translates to CASSQDLGTGDNQPQHF.

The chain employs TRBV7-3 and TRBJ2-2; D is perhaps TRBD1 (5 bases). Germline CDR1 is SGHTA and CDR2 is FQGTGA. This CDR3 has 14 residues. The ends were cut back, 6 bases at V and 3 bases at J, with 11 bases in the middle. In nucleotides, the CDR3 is TGTGCCAGCAGTAGGGGCGGTGACACCGGGGAGCTGTTTTTT. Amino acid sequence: CASSRGGDTGELFF.

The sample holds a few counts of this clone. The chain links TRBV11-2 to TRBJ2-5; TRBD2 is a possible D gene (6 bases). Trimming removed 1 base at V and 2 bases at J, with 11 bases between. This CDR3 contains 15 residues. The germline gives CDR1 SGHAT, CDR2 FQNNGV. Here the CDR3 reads CASSLAPGLQETQYF. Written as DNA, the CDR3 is TGTGCCAGCAGCTTAGCCCCGGGACTGCAAGAGACCCAGTACTTC.

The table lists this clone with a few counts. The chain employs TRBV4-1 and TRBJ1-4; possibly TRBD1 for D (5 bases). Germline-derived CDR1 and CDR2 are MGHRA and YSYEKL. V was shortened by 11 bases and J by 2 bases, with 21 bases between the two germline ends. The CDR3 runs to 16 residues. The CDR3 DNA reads TGCGCCTCCCAGCGGTGGGGGGACGTGACTAATGAAAAACTGTTTTTT. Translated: CASQRWGDVTNEKLFF.

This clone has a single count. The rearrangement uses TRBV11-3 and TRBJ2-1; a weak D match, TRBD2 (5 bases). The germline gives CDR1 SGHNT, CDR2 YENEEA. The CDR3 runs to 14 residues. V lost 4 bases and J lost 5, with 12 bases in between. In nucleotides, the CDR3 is TGTGCCAGCAGCTCAGGCATCGGGGACAATGAGCAGTTCTTC. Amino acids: CASSSGIGDNEQFF.

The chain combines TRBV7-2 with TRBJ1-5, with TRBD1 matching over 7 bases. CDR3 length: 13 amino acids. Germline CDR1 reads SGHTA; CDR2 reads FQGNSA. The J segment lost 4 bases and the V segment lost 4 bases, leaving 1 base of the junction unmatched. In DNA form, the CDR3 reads TGTGCCAGCAGCTCACAGGGGAATCAGCCCCAGCATTTT. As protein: CASSSQGNQPQHF.